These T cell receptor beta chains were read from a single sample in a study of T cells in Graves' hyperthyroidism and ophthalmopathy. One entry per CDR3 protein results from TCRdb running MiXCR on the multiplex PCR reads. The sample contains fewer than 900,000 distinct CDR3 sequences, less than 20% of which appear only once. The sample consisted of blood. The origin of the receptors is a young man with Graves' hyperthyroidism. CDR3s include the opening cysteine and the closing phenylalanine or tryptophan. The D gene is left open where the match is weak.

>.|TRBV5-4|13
CASSLDRDKPQHF
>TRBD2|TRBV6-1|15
CASSLTGGKNYEQYF
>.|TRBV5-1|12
CASSPPDREQFF
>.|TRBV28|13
CASRAVVMETQYF
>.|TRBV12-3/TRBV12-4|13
CASKRTPNEKLFF
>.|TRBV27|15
CASSPEGQGHQPQHF
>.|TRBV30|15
CAWSEGTGLAQPQHF
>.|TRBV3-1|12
CASSQLQETQYF
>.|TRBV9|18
CASSHRDSTLRGTDTQYF
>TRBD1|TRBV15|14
CATSRGLQGTEAFF
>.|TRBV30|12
CAWKRGHGELFF
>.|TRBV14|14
CASSQVGGWGEAFF
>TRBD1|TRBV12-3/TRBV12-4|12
CASSYPGGEAFF
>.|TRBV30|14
CAWSLLTDSYGYTF
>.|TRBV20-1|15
CSARGFGRRGQPQHF
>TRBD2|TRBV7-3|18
CASSFGLAGVEFYNEQFF
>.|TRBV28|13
CASVPGLNTEAFF
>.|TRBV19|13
CASSIKTGTEAFF
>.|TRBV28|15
CASSVNGVADTEAFF
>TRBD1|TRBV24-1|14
CATSAGQGNTEAFF
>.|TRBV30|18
CAWSVRTPGRGGNQPQHF
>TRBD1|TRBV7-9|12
CASSEGTGTQYF